This TCR beta chain stems from a study of cytotoxic CD8 clonotypes in ibrutinib-treated CLL. On the study more broadly: Responses: approximately 25 partial, 2 complete; after median roughly 68 months, approximately 15 stayed remitted, 12 progressed.

With sequencing, the targeted depth ranged from 1 in 200,000 to 1 in 1 million T cells. This table comes from immunoSEQ multiplex PCR, and its TCRdb copy is limited to in-frame clones, with some not included. The sample has roughly 180,000 clones, around 72% seen once. V shed 3 bases, J shed 5 bases, and the junction held 6 bases outside the gene matches. Germline V gene sequence: CDR1 PRHDT, CDR2 FYEKMQ (reference sequence). This CDR3 spans 14 amino acids. This TCR was recovered from a human donor with chronic lymphocytic leukemia. Sequences were derived from PBMCs, sampled after 24 months of ibrutinib treatment. The chain couples TRBV13 to TRBJ2-7, with 8 bases identical to TRBD2. As DNA, the CDR3 is TGTGCCAGCAGCTTCACAGCGGGAGACGACGAGCAGTACTTC. It codes for CASSFTAGDDEQYF.